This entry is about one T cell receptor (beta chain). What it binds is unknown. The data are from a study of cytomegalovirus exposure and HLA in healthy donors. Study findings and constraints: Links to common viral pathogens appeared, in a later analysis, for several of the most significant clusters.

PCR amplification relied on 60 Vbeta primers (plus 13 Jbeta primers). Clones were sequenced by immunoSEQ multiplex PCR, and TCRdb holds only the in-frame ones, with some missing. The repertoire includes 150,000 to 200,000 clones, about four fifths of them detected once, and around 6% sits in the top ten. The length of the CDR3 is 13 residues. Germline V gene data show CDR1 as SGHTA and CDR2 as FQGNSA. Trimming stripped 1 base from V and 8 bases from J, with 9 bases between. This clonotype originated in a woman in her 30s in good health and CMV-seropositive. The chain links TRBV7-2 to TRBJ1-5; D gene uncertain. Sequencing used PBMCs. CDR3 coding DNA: TGTGCCAGCAGCTTAGATCGCGGCGAGCCCCAGCATTTT. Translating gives CASSLDRGEPQHF.